Reported below is one TCR beta chain. The sample comes from a study of blood T cells in healthy people across ages. With a J-beta primer mix and a sample-barcoded 5' primer, a second PCR ran roughly 6 to 11 cycles. TCRdb passed the 5' RACE reads through MiXCR, listing each CDR3 protein once. The sample holds about 560,000 distinct CDR3 sequences, about 27% seen once. The sample also formed part of further work on T cells of mothers and their children.

The TCR originated in a boy aged 2 to 10 in good health. The specimen was blood.

CDR3 nucleotides: TGTGCCAGCAGCTTGAGCGGGGGGGGTAGCCCTAATGAGCAGTTCTTC. It specifies CASSLSGGGSPNEQFF. V is TRBV7-2 and J is TRBJ2-5; 10 positions agree with TRBD2. The end of the DNA fits TRBJ2-1 better, so the J call may be wrong. Germline V CDR1 and CDR2: SGHTA, FQGNSA. The CDR3 covers 16 residues.